This entry lists 14 T cell receptor beta chains sequenced from one sample in a study of tumor and adjacent non-tumor tissue in lung cancer. No cell sorting was done before RNA was extracted from the tissue. This non-tumor lung sample came from over 3 cm beyond the tumor edge. A modified ARM-PCR protocol with three rounds of nested PCR amplified TCRbeta. TCRdb re-called the multiplex PCR reads with MiXCR, one entry per CDR3 protein. Of tens of thousands of distinct CDR3 sequences in the sample, roughly three fifths were seen once. Sequenced material: distant non-tumor lung tissue. The receptors shown here come from a woman aged 40-49 years with non-small cell lung cancer.

A remark on this clonotype: This CDR3 is missing its conserved last phenylalanine or tryptophan, likely due to a read error. The chain uses TRBV10-3 and TRBJ2-1; 8 bases agree with TRBD2. CDR3 size: 13 residues. Germline CDR1 ENHRY, CDR2 SYGVKD. V shed 3 bases, J shed 10 bases, and the junction held 5 bases outside the gene matches. CDR3 nucleotide sequence: TGTGCCATCAGTGAATATAGCGGGACAGAGCAGTTCTCC. Its translation is CAISEYSGTEQFS.

The V and J genes are TRBV12-3 or TRBV12-4 and TRBJ1-5; the D gene is possibly TRBD1 (6 bases). V dropped 5 bases and J dropped 7 bases, with 18 bases sitting between them. The CDR3 runs to 15 residues. The CDR3 DNA reads as TGTGCCAGCAGTCTGATACAGGGCATAGGGCAGCCCCAGCATTTT. It encodes CASSLIQGIGQPQHF.

Note on this clonotype: This may stem from a read error, because a much larger clone lies one nucleotide away. V usage is TRBV5-7 and J usage is TRBJ1-2; a weak D match, TRBD1 (6 bases). TRBV5-7 is identified as an open reading frame with a role that is uncertain. The CDR3 is 24 amino acids. Trimming took off 0 bases at V and 5 bases at J, with 41 bases between the two ends. The CDR3 nucleotides read TGTGCCAGCAGCTTGGCCTTTGACAGGAGACTCCTAATTGCCGACCTGATGCACCTTTATGGCTACACCTTC. This codes for CASSLAFDRRLLIADLMHLYGYTF.

As regards this clonotype: In this CDR3 the conserved last residue, phenylalanine or tryptophan, is missing, so a read error is likely. J is TRBJ2-3 and V is TRBV11-2; D unclear. This CDR3 spans 13 amino acids. The germline V gene encodes CDR1 SGHAT and CDR2 FQNNGV. Trimming pared 5 bases from V and 6 bases from J, leaving 12 bases between. The CDR3 DNA reads as TGTGCCAGCAGCACCCGTCCGGGCGATACGCAGTATTTA. It specifies CASSTRPGDTQYL.

This clonotype came up a few times. With a much larger clone just one base away, this may be a read error. Since the CDR3 does not end with the conserved phenylalanine or tryptophan, this likely comes from a read error. This chain joins TRBV4-1 and TRBJ2-5; 13 bases map to TRBD2. Germline CDR1 is MGHRA and CDR2 is YSYEKL. The CDR3 loop spans 17 amino acids. V trimming: 0 bases; J trimming: 5 bases; junction bases outside the gene matches: 6. In nucleotides, the CDR3 is TGCGCCAGCAGCCAAGAACTAGCGGGAGGGCCTCGCGAGACCCAGTACTTA. This sequence encodes CASSQELAGGPRETQYL.

This clonotype has ten or more counts. J is TRBJ2-7 and V is TRBV6-6; D is possibly TRBD1 (5 bases). The V gene lost 5 bases and the J gene lost 0 bases, with 8 bases spanning the gap. This CDR3 spans 13 amino acids. CDR1 and CDR2 from the germline V gene are MNHNY and SVGAGI (reference sequence). The CDR3 loop is CASSRQSSYEQYF. CDR3 nucleotide sequence: TGTGCCAGCAGTCGACAGAGCTCCTACGAGCAGTACTTC.

In the case of this clonotype: A much larger clone differs from this one at a single base, so this may be a read error. The V gene is TRBV7-9, the J gene TRBJ2-1; 8 positions agree with TRBD2. The germline gives CDR1 SEHNR, CDR2 FQNEAQ (reference sequence). The CDR3 consists of 13 residues. CDR3 sequence: CANSLSGDNEQFF. For the CDR3, the DNA is TGTGCCAACAGCCTTAGCGGGGACAATGAGCAGTTCTTC.

This clonotype was picked up one time. An end of the junction does not agree with germline; a read error may underlie this. V usage is TRBV5-1 and J usage is TRBJ1-6; maybe TRBD1 (5 bases). This CDR3 region has 14 residues. The germline CDR1 and CDR2 sequences are SGHRS and YFSETQ. This CDR3 reads CASSLTARSGALHF. CDR3 nucleotide sequence: TGCGCTAGCAGCTTGACTGCCCGGTCGGGGGCCCTCCACTTT.

The chain uses TRBV11-3 and TRBJ2-7; tentatively, D is TRBD2 (5 bases). Germline CDR1 SGHNT, CDR2 YENEEA. This CDR3 comprises 12 residues. The V end was cut by 0 bases, the J end by 7 bases, with 7 bases between. The CDR3 region is CASSLEREEQYV. CDR3 DNA sequence: TGTGCCAGCAGCTTAGAAAGGGAGGAGCAGTACGTC.

Details on this clonotype: The CDR3 carries no conserved terminal phenylalanine or tryptophan, so it likely arises from a read error. No DNA is shown, since the ends of the CDR3 on it are uncertain; the CDR3 is the one TCRdb lists. The J gene is TRBJ1-2, the V gene TRBV11-2; the listed D gene, TRBD1, was not tested against the DNA. The CDR3 contains 9 residues when both ends are counted. The germline V gene encodes CDR1 SGHAT and CDR2 FQNNGV. The CDR3: CVGRPDRPR.

The table lists this clonotype with a few counts. V and J are TRBV28 and TRBJ2-6; tentatively, D is TRBD2 (5 bases). CDR3 length: 17 residues. CDR1 MDHEN and CDR2 SYDVKM come from the germline V gene. The germline V and J ends were trimmed by 11 bases and 0 bases, with 20 bases remaining between them. CDR3 loop: CAAGRRISFSGANVLTF. DNA of the CDR3: TGTGCCGCGGGCCGACGGATCTCCTTCTCTGGGGCCAACGTCCTGACTTTC.

This clonotype is medium-sized (0.01 to 0.1%) within its sample. The genes are TRBV29-1 and TRBJ2-1, with 12 bases matching TRBD2. Germline values: CDR1 SQVTM, CDR2 ANQGSEA. This CDR3 is 12 amino acids long. Losses at the gene ends were 7 bases for V and 7 bases for J; bases not matched to a gene: 2. The chain's CDR3 is CSGGTSGNEQFF. The CDR3 region has the DNA TGCAGCGGGGGGACTAGCGGGAATGAGCAGTTCTTC.

Points on this clonotype: Its ends do not fully match the called genes, so a read error is possible. The genes are TRBV5-1 and TRBJ2-4; the D gene is possibly TRBD2 (5 bases). The CDR3 contains 13 residues. In germline, CDR1 is SGHRS, CDR2 YFSETQ. This CDR3 is CASSLDPEDIQYF. As DNA, the CDR3 is TGCGCCAGCAGTTTGGACCCGGAGGACATTCAGTACTTC.

The CDR3 nucleotides read TGCGCCAGCAGTGAGTCGCAGTGGGAGGGCCCTCAAAATGAGCAGTTCTTC. Encoded protein: CASSESQWEGPQNEQFF. V is TRBV10-1 and J is TRBJ2-1; 7 bases agree with TRBD2. Germline V lookup: CDR1 WNHNN, CDR2 SYGVQD (reference sequence). The ends lost 0 bases at V and 7 bases at J; junction bases unmatched: 12. The CDR3 contains 17 residues.